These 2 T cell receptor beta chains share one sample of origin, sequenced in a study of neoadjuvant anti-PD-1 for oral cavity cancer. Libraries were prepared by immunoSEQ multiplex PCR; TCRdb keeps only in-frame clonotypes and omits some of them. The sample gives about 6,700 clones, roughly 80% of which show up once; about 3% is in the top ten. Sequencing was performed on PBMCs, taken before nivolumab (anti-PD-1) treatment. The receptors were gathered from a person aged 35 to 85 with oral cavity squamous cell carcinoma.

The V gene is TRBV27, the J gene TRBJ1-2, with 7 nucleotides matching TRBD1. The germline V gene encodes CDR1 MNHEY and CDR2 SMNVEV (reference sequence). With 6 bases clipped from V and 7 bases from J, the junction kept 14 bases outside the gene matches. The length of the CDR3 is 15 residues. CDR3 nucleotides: TGTGCCAGCAGACCCTCCGAAGACAGGGTTTTTGGCTACACCTTC. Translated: CASRPSEDRVFGYTF.

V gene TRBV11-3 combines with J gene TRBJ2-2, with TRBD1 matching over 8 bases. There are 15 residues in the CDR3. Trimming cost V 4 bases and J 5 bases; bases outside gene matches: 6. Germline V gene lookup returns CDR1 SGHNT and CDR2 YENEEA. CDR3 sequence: CASSSRTGLTGELFF. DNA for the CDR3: TGTGCCAGCAGCTCGAGGACAGGGTTGACCGGGGAGCTGTTTTTT.